This T cell receptor (beta chain) came from a study of cytomegalovirus exposure and HLA in healthy donors. Assay: immunoSEQ multiplex PCR; the TCRdb copy retains only in-frame clones and omits some. The sample includes about 49,000 clones, roughly 92% of them seen just once. The CDR3 is made up of 16 amino acids. Germline-derived CDR1 and CDR2 are SGHNT and YYREEE (reference sequence). V trimming: 10 bases; J trimming: 0 bases; junction bases outside the gene matches: 10. The gene calls are TRBV5-4 and TRBJ2-1; 10 bases are a match to TRBD2. This sequence originates from a man aged 18 to 30 in good health and CMV-seronegative. Sequenced material: PBMCs. The CDR3 loop is CAFIWASGSSYNEQFF. The CDR3 coding sequence is TGTGCCTTTATCTGGGCTAGCGGGAGCTCCTACAATGAGCAGTTCTTC.